Below, 16 T cell receptor beta chains from the same sample are listed, as sequenced in a study of shared clonotypes between healthy human individuals. Repertoires were generated with immunoSEQ multiplex PCR, while TCRdb's copy carries only in-frame clones and drops some. The sample shows millions of clones, around 90% of them seen only once. Sequenced: naive CD4+ T cells sorted from blood. As to subset: CD45RA+ positively selected. The source is a man aged 18 to 30 in good health.

The V and J genes are TRBV19 and TRBJ2-7; D is possibly TRBD1 (6 bases). V was clipped by 6 bases and J by 3 bases, with 24 bases between them. The CDR3 is made up of 17 amino acids. Looked up from germline, CDR1 is LNHDA and CDR2 is SQIVND (reference sequence). The CDR3 bases are TGTGCCAGTAGCCACTATGTACCGGGACATTTCTTCTACGAGCAGTACTTC. Amino acids: CASSHYVPGHFFYEQYF.

This chain links TRBV14 with TRBJ1-6; D is undetermined. V was shortened by 0 bases and J by 8 bases, with 8 bases between the two germline ends. This CDR3 has 14 residues. In germline, CDR1 is SGHDN, CDR2 FVKESK. The DNA for the CDR3 is TGTGCCAGCAGCCAAGATGGGTCCCATTCACCCCTCCACTTT. This gives the protein CASSQDGSHSPLHF.

The chain combines TRBV4-1 with TRBJ2-1, with TRBD1 matching over 8 bases. Trimming removed 5 bases from V and 5 bases from J; junction bases left unmatched: 14. Germline CDR1 is MGHRA and CDR2 is YSYEKL. The CDR3 is 17 amino acids. The CDR3 nucleotides read TGCGCCAGCAGCGACGAGGTGGACAGGGTGGGAGACAATGAGCAGTTCTTC. Its translation: CASSDEVDRVGDNEQFF.

Comment on this clone: At the DNA level, this CDR3 is encoded by other sequences in the same sample as well. V usage is TRBV28 and J usage is TRBJ2-7, with 7 bases fitting TRBD2. This CDR3 is built from 14 residues. The germline gives CDR1 MDHEN, CDR2 SYDVKM. Trimming removed 4 bases from V and 0 bases from J; junction bases left unmatched: 3. CDR3: CASSWGGSSYEQYF. CDR3 nucleotide sequence: TGTGCCAGCAGTTGGGGGGGTAGCTCCTACGAGCAGTACTTC.

V gene TRBV9 combines with J gene TRBJ2-3, with TRBD1 matching 7 bases. CDR1 is SGDLS, CDR2 YYNGEE, per germline. The CDR3 is 16 amino acids. The trim removed 3 bases at V and 1 base at J, leaving 8 bases unmatched. Written as DNA, the CDR3 is TGTGCCAGCAGCGCGTCGGTAGGGGGCCGCACAGATACGCAGTATTTT. The encoded protein is CASSASVGGRTDTQYF. Full variable domain (missing parts from reference TRBV9 and TRBJ2-3): DSGVTQTPKHLITATGQRVTLRCSPRSGDLSVYWYQQSLDQGLQFLIQYYNGEERAKGNILERFSAQQFPDLHSELNLSSLELGDSALYFCASSASVGGRTDTQYFGPGTRLTVL.

This chain connects TRBV10-3 to TRBJ1-5; 9 bases match TRBD1. The CDR3 covers 13 residues. The junction had 2 bases not matched to a gene; V was cut back by 10 bases and J by 1 base. Germline lookup yields CDR1 ENHRY and CDR2 SYGVKD. As DNA, the CDR3 is TGTGCCACCGGGACAGGGAGCAATCAGCCCCAGCATTTT. This gives the protein CATGTGSNQPQHF.

V and J are TRBV30 and TRBJ1-2; D possibly corresponds to TRBD1 (5 bases). The ends were cut back, 0 bases at V and 0 bases at J, with 11 bases in the middle. In germline, CDR1 is GTSNPN, CDR2 SVGIG (reference sequence). This CDR3 has 15 amino acids. The CDR3 spells CAWSVRASPNYGYTF. DNA of the CDR3: TGTGCCTGGAGTGTCAGGGCGTCCCCTAACTATGGCTACACCTTC.

The sample holds a few counts of this clone. This sequence joins TRBV2 and TRBJ1-6, with D possibly being TRBD1 (5 bases). The CDR3 is made up of 14 amino acids. Trimming left V 4 bases short and J 7 bases short, with 11 bases between. Germline V lookup: CDR1 SNHLY, CDR2 FYNNEI. The CDR3: CASSGQRPNSPLHF. CDR3 bases: TGTGCCAGCAGTGGACAGCGCCCAAATTCACCCCTCCACTTT. Supplemented by reference TRBV2 and TRBJ1-6, the full variable domain reads EPEVTQTPSHQVTQMGQEVILRCVPISNHLYFYWYRQILGQKVEFLVSFYNNEISEKSEIFDDQFSVERPDGSNFTLKIRSTKLEDSAMYFCASSGQRPNSPLHFGNGTRLTVT.

This chain uses TRBV21-1 with TRBJ1-2; TRBD1 is taken as the D call from the table, unchecked against the DNA. TRBV21-1 is tagged as a pseudogene. The CDR3 covers 14 residues. CDR3 protein: CASSKVAPFYGYTF. CDR3 nucleotides: TGTGCCAGCAGCAAAGTGGCTCCCTTCTATGGCTACACCTTC.

This chain links TRBV4-2 with TRBJ2-1; 7 nucleotides match TRBD2. The CDR3 consists of 14 residues. The V gene end was trimmed by 5 bases and the J gene end by 5 bases; junction bases not matched to a gene: 6. The germline V gene encodes CDR1 LGHNA and CDR2 YNFKEQ. CDR3 loop: CASSAASGHNEQFF. The CDR3 nucleotides are TGTGCCAGCAGCGCAGCTAGCGGTCACAATGAGCAGTTCTTC.

The chain couples TRBV30 to TRBJ2-5; D call uncertain. The CDR3 is 13 residues long. Trimming shortened V by 2 bases and J by 5 bases, and 12 bases separated the two germline ends. Germline V gene data show CDR1 as GTSNPN and CDR2 as SVGIG (reference sequence). The CDR3 coding sequence is TGTGCCTGGAGTATTGGGTCCGTGGAGACCCAGTACTTC. Translated: CAWSIGSVETQYF.

The chain has TRBV6-1 and TRBJ1-2; no definite D call. Germline CDR1 is MNHNS and CDR2 is SASEGT. CDR3 length: 11 residues. With 0 bases removed from V and 8 bases from J, the gap between germline ends came to 4 bases. The CDR3 reads CASSEATGYTF. In DNA, the CDR3 is TGTGCCAGCAGTGAAGCGACGGGCTACACCTTC.

J is TRBJ1-1 and V is TRBV9; 7 bases map to TRBD1. J gave up 1 base and V 3 bases, and 6 bases lay outside the gene matches. The CDR3 extends over 15 amino acids. Germline loops: CDR1 SGDLS, CDR2 YYNGEE. The CDR3 protein is CASSADRVANTEAFF. In DNA, the CDR3 is TGTGCCAGCAGCGCCGACAGGGTTGCGAACACTGAAGCTTTCTTT.

The chain has TRBV27 and TRBJ2-3, with TRBD2 matching over 14 bases. There are 18 residues in the CDR3. Per the germline V gene, CDR1 is MNHEY and CDR2 is SMNVEV (reference sequence). Unmatched junction bases numbered 12, after V lost 0 bases and J lost 10 bases. CDR3 amino acids: CASSLSRLAGGPTTPQYF. The CDR3, as DNA: TGTGCCAGCAGTTTATCGCGACTAGCGGGAGGGCCTACGACTCCGCAGTATTTT.

V usage is TRBV5-1 and J usage is TRBJ2-5, with 7 bases identical to TRBD2. Unmatched junction bases numbered 10, after V lost 4 bases and J lost 4 bases. This CDR3 comprises 15 residues. Germline assignment: CDR1 SGHRS and CDR2 YFSETQ. As DNA, the CDR3 is TGCGCCAGCAGCCGTAGCCTTTCGGGAGGAGAGACCCAGTACTTC. Protein sequence: CASSRSLSGGETQYF.

CDR3 DNA sequence: TGTGCCAGCGGGGACAACTCTGGAAACACCATATATTTT. Translation gives CASGDNSGNTIYF. J is TRBJ1-3 and V is TRBV6-6, with a possible D match to TRBD1 (6 bases). Germline CDR1 MNHNY, CDR2 SVGAGI (reference sequence). The V and J ends lost 8 bases and 0 bases respectively, with 8 bases between them. CDR3 size: 13 residues.